These 5 T cell receptor beta chains share one sample of origin, sequenced in a study of shared clonotypes between healthy human individuals. Terminally differentiated effector memory CD45RA+ cells were left out of the naive CD8 fraction, which was CD45RO-negative and positively selected for CCR7. TCRdb's table, derived via immunoSEQ multiplex PCR, lists solely in-frame clones and lacks some. The table records about 2 million clones, around 96% of them present only once. Sequencing was done on a sample of naive CD8+ T cells sorted from blood. Source of these receptors: a man aged 18 to 29 in good health.

The V gene is TRBV7-2, the J gene TRBJ2-7, with 14 nucleotides matching TRBD2. V trimming: 3 bases; J trimming: 5 bases; junction bases outside the gene matches: 3. Looked up from germline, CDR1 is SGHTA and CDR2 is FQGNSA. The CDR3 extends over 15 amino acids. DNA of the CDR3: TGTGCCAGCAGCTTGACTAGCGGGAGGGCCGACGAGCAGTACTTC. It specifies CASSLTSGRADEQYF.

V gene TRBV27 combines with J gene TRBJ2-3; 7 nucleotides match TRBD2. The CDR3 has 18 residues. V dropped 5 bases and J dropped 0; count of bases not matched to a gene: 14. Germline-derived CDR1 and CDR2 are MNHEY and SMNVEV (reference sequence). For the CDR3, the DNA is TGTGCCAGCAGTCGTCTAGCGGTGTCCTTGTCGAGCACAGATACGCAGTATTTT. Translation: CASSRLAVSLSSTDTQYF.

The CDR3 DNA follows: TGCGCCAGCAGCTTGACTAGCGGGAAGGTCCCATACGAGCAGTACTTC. This gives the protein CASSLTSGKVPYEQYF. The chain uses TRBV5-1 and TRBJ2-7; 10 nucleotides match TRBD2. Germline V gives CDR1 SGHRS, CDR2 YFSETQ. Germline trimming cut 1 base from V and 4 bases from J; bases unmatched to any gene: 8. The CDR3 is 16 amino acids.

The J gene is TRBJ2-7, the V gene TRBV5-5; 9 bases fit TRBD1. Germline CDR1 is SGHKS and CDR2 is YYEKEE (reference sequence). The CDR3 is 14 amino acids. V shed 2 bases, J shed 6 bases, and the junction held 6 bases outside the gene matches. CDR3 amino acids: CASSLYRGPLEQYF. CDR3 DNA: TGTGCCAGCAGCTTATACAGGGGGCCGCTCGAGCAGTACTTC.

The CDR3 loop is CASSYDYSLSYEQYF. The CDR3, as DNA: TGTGCCAGCAGTTACGACTATTCCCTTTCCTACGAGCAGTACTTC. V usage is TRBV6-5 and J usage is TRBJ2-7; perhaps TRBD2 as D (5 bases). The germline CDR1 and CDR2 sequences are MNHEY and SVGAGI. The CDR3 covers 15 residues. V was pared by 2 bases and J by 1 base, with 12 bases between.